This T cell receptor beta chain emerged from a study of blood T cell repertoires in COVID-19. V lost 0 bases, J lost 9 bases, and 15 bases lay in between. This CDR3 has 15 amino acids. Germline V CDR1 and CDR2: SGHVS, FQNEAQ. TCRdb's copy holds only in-frame clones and misses some; the assay was immunoSEQ multiplex PCR. The data contain some 320,000 clones, 90% to 95% of them singletons. Assignments of participants to cohorts depended upon their own reported clinical history. In the 2 weeks before study entry, exposed participants met a COVID-19 case, which was PCR-confirmed or clinician-diagnosed. The genes are TRBV7-8 and TRBJ1-5; D gene ambiguous. Sequenced input: PBMCs or T cells enriched from blood (not recorded which). This receptor was identified in a woman aged 30 to 39 who had been exposed to COVID-19. In DNA form, the CDR3 reads TGTGCCAGCAGCTTAGCGGAAGGAGGTACGCGGCCCCAGCATTTT. It codes for CASSLAEGGTRPQHF.